A selection of T cell receptor beta chains follows, all from one sample in a study of long-term antiretroviral therapy in people with HIV. Here immunoSEQ multiplex PCR was the method, and the copy in TCRdb shows in-frame clones only, minus some. Of some 27,000 clones in the sample, 93% were seen once. The starting material was unsorted PBMCs, obtained around 6.5 years after starting antiretroviral therapy. These receptors were obtained from a woman in her thirties or forties with HIV. CDR3s include the opening cysteine and the closing phenylalanine or tryptophan. The order of the fields is V gene, D gene, J gene, clone size, CDR3 protein, CDR3 DNA. A D gene is named only where the DNA matches it firmly. Expanded clones are given a class, and other clones once, few, many or no size at all.

V: TRBV7-9; D: NA; J: TRBJ1-5; size: once; CDR3: CASSGGPVQSQPQHF; DNA: TGTGCCAGCAGTGGGGGTCCCGTTCAATCTCAGCCCCAGCATTTT
V: TRBV7-9; D: NA; J: TRBJ2-7; size: NA; CDR3: CASSPGDYEQYF; DNA: TGTGCCAGCAGCCCGGGAGACTACGAGCAGTACTTC
V: TRBV25-1; D: NA; J: TRBJ1-1; size: few; CDR3: CASRLGEGSTEAFF; DNA: TGTGCCAGCAGGCTGGGGGAGGGGAGCACTGAAGCTTTCTTT
V: TRBV19; D: NA; J: TRBJ2-4; size: NA; CDR3: CASSSSTLTAKNIQYF; DNA: TGTGCCAGTAGTTCTTCGACATTGACAGCCAAAAACATTCAGTACTTC
V: TRBV7-2; D: NA; J: TRBJ1-1; size: NA; CDR3: CASSLAWGGLNTEAFF; DNA: TGTGCCAGCAGCTTAGCGTGGGGGGGATTGAACACTGAAGCTTTCTTT
V: TRBV5-6; D: NA; J: TRBJ1-2; size: NA; CDR3: CASSLSSGYTF; DNA: TGTGCCAGCAGCTTGTCTTCCGGCTACACCTTC
V: TRBV29-1; D: NA; J: TRBJ2-3; size: NA; CDR3: CSVEVPAGYTQYF; DNA: TGCAGCGTTGAAGTCCCCGCGGGCTATACGCAGTATTTT
V: TRBV19; D: NA; J: TRBJ1-1; size: NA; CDR3: CASRSAEAFF; DNA: TGTGCCAGTAGGTCGGCTGAAGCTTTCTTT
V: TRBV27; D: NA; J: TRBJ1-1; size: NA; CDR3: CASSGGRAQNTEAFF; DNA: TGTGCCAGCTCGGGCGGGAGAGCCCAGAACACTGAAGCTTTCTTT
V: TRBV7-9; D: NA; J: TRBJ1-1; size: NA; CDR3: CASSSPQGTEAFF; DNA: TGTGCCAGCAGCTCACCACAGGGCACTGAAGCTTTCTTT
V: TRBV5-1; D: NA; J: TRBJ1-1; size: NA; CDR3: CASSLVGGRGTEAFF; DNA: TGCGCCAGCAGCTTGGTTGGGGGGCGAGGCACTGAAGCTTTCTTT
V: TRBV7-2; D: NA; J: TRBJ2-3; size: NA; CDR3: CASSLVGGNTDTQYF; DNA: TGTGCCAGCAGCTTAGTGGGCGGGAACACAGATACGCAGTATTTT
V: TRBV18; D: NA; J: TRBJ1-2; size: NA; CDR3: CASSDRFASYTF; DNA: TGTGCCAGCTCAGACAGGTTTGCGAGCTACACCTTC
V: TRBV27; D: NA; J: TRBJ1-2; size: once; CDR3: CASSQRGGKGRGYTF; DNA: TGTGCCAGCAGTCAACGAGGGGGAAAGGGACGTGGCTACACCTTC
V: TRBV27; D: NA; J: TRBJ2-5; size: NA; CDR3: CASSRGAPEKETQYF; DNA: TGTGCCAGCTCAAGGGGAGCCCCAGAGAAAGAGACCCAGTACTTC
V: TRBV4-3; D: NA; J: TRBJ1-2; size: NA; CDR3: CASSQELRTNYGYTF; DNA: TGCGCCAGCAGCCAAGAATTGCGAACAAACTATGGCTACACCTTC
V: TRBV30; D: NA; J: TRBJ2-3; size: NA; CDR3: CAGVEGPSRKYFSSTDTQYF; DNA: TGTGCCGGCGTAGAGGGGCCCTCCCGTAAATACTTTTCTAGCACAGATACGCAGTATTTT
V: TRBV2; D: TRBD1; J: TRBJ1-2; size: NA; CDR3: CASSERLSGGADYGYTF; DNA: TGTGCCAGCAGTGAAAGGCTTTCAGGGGGCGCTGACTATGGCTACACCTTC
V: TRBV4-1; D: TRBD2; J: TRBJ2-7; size: NA; CDR3: CASSQVSGVLSYEQYF; DNA: TGCGCCAGCAGCCAAGTTAGCGGGGTCCTCTCCTACGAGCAGTACTTC
V: TRBV4-1; D: NA; J: TRBJ1-4; size: NA; CDR3: CASSQGLVPGGLFF; DNA: TGCGCCAGCAGCCAAGGGCTAGTACCCGGGGGGCTGTTTTTT
V: TRBV15; D: TRBD1; J: TRBJ1-5; size: once; CDR3: CATSRGEGAGNQPQHF; DNA: TGTGCCACCAGCAGAGGGGAGGGGGCAGGTAATCAGCCCCAGCATTTT
V: TRBV18; D: TRBD1; J: TRBJ1-6; size: NA; CDR3: CASSPRGLVGNSPLHF; DNA: TGTGCCAGCTCACCCAGGGGGCTCGTCGGTAATTCACCCCTCCACTTT
V: TRBV27; D: NA; J: TRBJ2-7; size: NA; CDR3: CASSTRPGEEAGSRYF; DNA: TGTGCCAGCAGCACCAGGCCCGGTGAGGAAGCAGGGTCTCGGTACTTC
V: TRBV11-2; D: NA; J: TRBJ1-2; size: NA; CDR3: CASSIQTGNYGYTF; DNA: TGTGCCAGCAGCATACAAACCGGGAACTATGGCTACACCTTC
V: TRBV6-5; D: NA; J: TRBJ1-1; size: NA; CDR3: CASSEVSNTEAFF; DNA: TGTGCCAGCAGTGAAGTCTCGAACACTGAAGCTTTCTTT
V: TRBV15; D: NA; J: TRBJ1-1; size: once; CDR3: CATSRGAGATEAFF; DNA: TGTGCCACCAGCAGAGGGGCCGGGGCCACTGAAGCTTTCTTT
V: TRBV4-3; D: TRBD1; J: TRBJ2-3; size: NA; CDR3: CASSQDSGTGFTDTQYF; DNA: TGCGCCAGCAGCCAAGATTCCGGGACAGGTTTCACAGATACGCAGTATTTT
V: TRBV19; D: NA; J: TRBJ1-5; size: NA; CDR3: CASSIAGNNQPQHF; DNA: TGTGCCAGTAGTATCGCAGGGAACAATCAGCCCCAGCATTTT
V: TRBV29-1; D: NA; J: TRBJ1-2; size: NA; CDR3: CSVEDESLGYTF; DNA: TGCAGCGTTGAAGACGAAAGTCTTGGCTACACCTTC
V: TRBV7-2; D: NA; J: TRBJ2-7; size: NA; CDR3: CASSRGREDEQYF; DNA: TGTGCCAGCAGTCGGGGTAGGGAGGACGAGCAGTACTTC
V: TRBV30; D: NA; J: TRBJ1-5; size: NA; CDR3: CAWRPGGDQPQHF; DNA: TGTGCCTGGAGACCTGGGGGGGATCAGCCCCAGCATTTT
V: TRBV19; D: NA; J: TRBJ2-1; size: few; CDR3: CASSIPLGSQYNEQFF; DNA: TGTGCCAGTAGTATCCCGTTGGGAAGCCAATACAATGAGCAGTTCTTC
V: TRBV15; D: NA; J: TRBJ1-5; size: NA; CDR3: CATSRVAQPQHF; DNA: TGTGCCACCAGCAGAGTGGCCCAGCCCCAGCATTTT
V: TRBV5-1; D: TRBD1; J: TRBJ1-1; size: NA; CDR3: CASSLEGANTEAFF; DNA: TGCGCCAGCAGCTTGGAGGGGGCGAACACTGAAGCTTTCTTT
V: TRBV4-2; D: NA; J: TRBJ1-1; size: NA; CDR3: CASSQAGTGTEAFF; DNA: TGTGCCAGCAGCCAAGCGGGGACGGGCACTGAAGCTTTCTTT
V: TRBV19; D: NA; J: TRBJ1-3; size: NA; CDR3: CASTHTGTANTIYF; DNA: TGTGCCAGTACCCACACCGGGACTGCAAACACCATATATTTT
V: TRBV6-1; D: TRBD1; J: TRBJ1-1; size: once; CDR3: CASNPGQGGEAFF; DNA: TGTGCCAGCAATCCGGGACAGGGTGGTGAAGCTTTCTTT
V: TRBV11-3; D: NA; J: TRBJ2-1; size: NA; CDR3: CASSSQTVGGSNEQFF; DNA: TGTGCCAGCAGCTCCCAGACAGTTGGTGGCTCCAATGAGCAGTTCTTC